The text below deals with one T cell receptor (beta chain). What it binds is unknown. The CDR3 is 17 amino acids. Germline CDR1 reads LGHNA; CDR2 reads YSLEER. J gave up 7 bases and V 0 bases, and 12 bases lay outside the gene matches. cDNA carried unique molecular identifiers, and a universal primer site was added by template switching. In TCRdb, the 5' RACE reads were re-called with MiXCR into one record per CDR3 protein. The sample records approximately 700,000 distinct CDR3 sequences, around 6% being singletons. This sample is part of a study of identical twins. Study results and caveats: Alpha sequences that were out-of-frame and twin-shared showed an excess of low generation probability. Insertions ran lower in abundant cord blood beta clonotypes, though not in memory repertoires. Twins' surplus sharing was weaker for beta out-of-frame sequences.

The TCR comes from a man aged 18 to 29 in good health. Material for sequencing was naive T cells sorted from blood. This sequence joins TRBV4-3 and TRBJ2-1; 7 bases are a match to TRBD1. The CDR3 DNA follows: TGCGCCAGCAGCCAAGACCCGGAAGGGGGCTTGACTAATGAGCAGTTCTTC. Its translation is CASSQDPEGGLTNEQFF.